This T cell receptor beta chain was sequenced in a study of OX40 agonist ivuxolimab in advanced cancers. Study summary: Ivuxolimab, an antibody acting as an agonist of OX40 (CD134), was used to treat patients. General study points: Clones of CD4+ and CD8+ blood T cells grew by week 6 at doses of 0.1 to 3.0 mg/kg. In the expanded peripheral T cells, antigen specificity was never determined.

About this clone: The antigen is not known.

Per the germline V gene, CDR1 is SGHTA and CDR2 is FQGTGA. The CDR3 has 17 amino acids. J was trimmed by 0 bases and V by 5 bases; bases with no gene match: 10. The repertoire was sequenced with immunoSEQ multiplex PCR; TCRdb's copy has only in-frame clones and lacks some. The sample has about 120,000 clones, roughly nine tenths seen once. The material sequenced was CD4+ or CD8+ T cells sorted from blood, taken in a trial of the OX40 agonist ivuxolimab. The chain recombines TRBV7-3 with TRBJ1-3; TRBD1 aligns across 7 bases. The TCR comes from an adult with an advanced solid tumor such as melanoma, head and neck, liver or kidney cancer. CDR3 protein: CASSPTGTASSGNTIYF. The DNA for the CDR3 is TGTGCCAGCAGCCCCACCGGGACAGCTTCCTCTGGAAACACCATATATTTT.